The entry below describes one T cell receptor (beta chain). This record comes from a study of control samples from healthy donors and cancer patients. Profiled with immunoSEQ multiplex PCR; TCRdb holds only in-frame clones, not every one. The data contain under 65,000 clones, around 90% of them singletons. Germline V CDR1 and CDR2: SGHTA, FQGNSA. The V segment lost 5 bases and the J segment 6 bases; nucleotides outside the gene matches: 6. The CDR3 runs to 14 residues. Sequencing used PBMCs. This clonotype originated in a man aged 30 to 45 with colorectal cancer. This sequence joins TRBV7-2 and TRBJ1-3, with TRBD1 matching 8 bases. CDR3 nucleotide sequence: TGTGCCAGCAGCGCTGGACAGGGTGTAAACACCATATATTTT. Its translation is CASSAGQGVNTIYF.